The T cell receptor beta chain described here comes from a study of shared clonotypes between healthy human individuals. TCRdb's table, derived via immunoSEQ multiplex PCR, lists solely in-frame clones and lacks some. The repertoire consists of about 230,000 clones, with 60% to 80% occurring once and the leading ten covering 11%. Per the germline V gene, CDR1 is MDHEN and CDR2 is SYDVKM. Trimming removed 3 bases from V and 6 bases from J; junction bases left unmatched: 3. The CDR3 consists of 15 residues. The chain recombines TRBV28 with TRBJ2-1, with 12 nucleotides matching TRBD2. The receptor was derived from a man between 25 and 39 years old in good health. Sample: memory CD4+ T cells sorted from blood. Subset specified: CD45RA-negative fraction. The CDR3 coding sequence is TGTGCCAGCAGTTTTCTAGCGGGAGGGGGCAATGAGCAGTTCTTC. This sequence encodes CASSFLAGGGNEQFF.